These 27 T cell receptor beta chains came from one sample sequenced in a study of human T cells and chemical hapten exposure. From the RACE reads, TCRdb called clonotypes with MiXCR, one entry per CDR3 protein. In the table there are about 52,000 distinct CDR3 sequences, 9.5% to 10% of which are singletons. Time point of the sample: pre-sensitization, week 0. The treatment: therapeutic diphenylcyclopropenone sensitization with weekly scalp DPC. Extraction of total RNA was performed on unfractionated whole blood. Material: whole blood, obtained in connection with sensitization to the hapten diphenylcyclopropenone (DPC). These receptors originate from a woman in her twenties or thirties with alopecia areata. Some clones in this sample may be carry-over from other donors' samples.

This chain links TRBV12-3 or TRBV12-4 with TRBJ1-5; TRBD1 matches 10 bases. This CDR3 has 15 residues. The V gene end was trimmed by 5 bases and the J gene end by 4 bases; junction bases not matched to a gene: 5. The CDR3 reads CASSADRGGNQPQHF. The CDR3 DNA reads as TGTGCCAGCAGTGCGGACAGGGGGGGTAATCAGCCCCAGCATTTT.

The CDR3 sequence: CSVEAFSGSGYTF. Here the CDR3 DNA reads TGCAGCGTTGAAGCTTTTTCAGGGTCTGGCTACACCTTC. The chain links TRBV29-1 to TRBJ1-2; D possibly corresponds to TRBD1 (5 bases). The V end was cut by 1 base, the J end by 7 bases, with 13 bases between. Germline assignment: CDR1 SQVTM and CDR2 ANQGSEA. This CDR3 has 13 residues.

This chain joins TRBV5-5 and TRBJ2-2; the D gene could be TRBD1 or TRBD2 (6 bases each). Germline V gene sequence: CDR1 SGHKS, CDR2 YYEKEE (reference sequence). This CDR3 has 14 residues. The V end was cut by 0 bases, the J end by 4 bases, with 7 bases between. The CDR3 spells CASSLGGATGELFF. The CDR3 bases are TGTGCCAGCAGCTTGGGGGGGGCCACCGGGGAGCTGTTTTTT.

The rearrangement joins TRBV30 to TRBJ2-7; D is unresolved. The germline gives CDR1 GTSNPN, CDR2 SVGIG (reference sequence). CDR3 length: 17 residues. V dropped 3 bases and J dropped 3 bases, with 24 bases sitting between them. The CDR3 reads CAWRGIKSGFRDYEQYF. Here the CDR3 DNA reads TGTGCCTGGAGGGGTATAAAGTCGGGCTTCCGAGACTACGAGCAGTACTTC.

This chain links TRBV5-1 with TRBJ1-1, with 8 bases matching TRBD1. The V segment lost 0 bases and the J segment 1 base; nucleotides outside the gene matches: 5. The CDR3 totals 16 residues. Germline CDR1 reads SGHRS; CDR2 reads YFSETQ. DNA for the CDR3: TGCGCCAGCAGCTTGGTACAGGGGGGTAGGAACACTGAAGCTTTCTTT. It encodes CASSLVQGGRNTEAFF.

The chain recombines TRBV12-3 or TRBV12-4 with TRBJ1-2; 8 bases fit TRBD1. V trimming: 3 bases; J trimming: 6 bases; junction bases outside the gene matches: 6. The CDR3 length is 14 residues. CDR3 nucleotides: TGTGCCAGCAGTTTGCTAGGACAGGGAGATGGCTACACCTTC. Its protein product is CASSLLGQGDGYTF.

This chain joins TRBV6-5 and TRBJ2-5, with D possibly being TRBD2 (6 bases). The CDR3 covers 16 residues. V lost 5 bases and J lost 2, with 18 bases in between. Germline assignment: CDR1 MNHEY and CDR2 SVGAGI. The CDR3 loop reads CASSPRYLGGQETQYF. CDR3 nucleotides: TGTGCCAGCAGTCCCCGCTATCTGGGGGGACAAGAGACCCAGTACTTC.

This chain joins TRBV19 and TRBJ2-5; D gene ambiguous. The CDR3 spans 13 residues. Trimming removed 4 bases from V and 1 base from J, with 7 bases in between. Germline-derived CDR1 and CDR2 are LNHDA and SQIVND (reference sequence). This CDR3 reads CASSTTRQETQYF. CDR3 coding DNA: TGTGCCAGTAGTACCACTCGCCAAGAGACCCAGTACTTC.

This clonotype occurred a few times. The chain links TRBV4-3 to TRBJ2-3; possible D gene TRBD2, 7 bases. The CDR3 sequence is 16 residues long. The germline CDR1 and CDR2 sequences are LGHNA and YSLEER. Trimming removed 0 bases from V and 10 bases from J, with 20 bases in between. The CDR3 nucleotides are TGCGCCAGCAGCCAAGATAGGGGGGGCACCCCGGGGTCGCAGTATTTT. Amino acids: CASSQDRGGTPGSQYF.

The CDR3 nucleotides read TGTGCCAGCAGTGCTACAGGGGATGCCAACTATGGCTACACCTTC. This encodes CASSATGDANYGYTF. The J gene is TRBJ1-2, the V gene TRBV28; 7 nucleotides align to TRBD1. J was trimmed by 2 bases and V by 5 bases; bases with no gene match: 8. The germline CDR1 and CDR2 sequences are MDHEN and SYDVKM. This CDR3 has 15 residues.

This clonotype was found many times. The CDR3 spells CASAGRASGANVLTF. In DNA, the CDR3 is TGTGCCAGCGCAGGGAGGGCCTCTGGGGCCAACGTCCTGACTTTC. The V gene is TRBV7-2, the J gene TRBJ2-6; 7 positions match TRBD2. Germline assignment: CDR1 SGHTA and CDR2 FQGNSA. The V and J ends lost 8 bases and 0 bases, in that order; junction bases with no gene match: 4. The CDR3 extends over 15 amino acids.

This clonotype was seen ten or more times. The V and J genes are TRBV19 and TRBJ2-2; 7 bases fit TRBD2. The CDR3 runs to 15 residues. The ends lost 5 bases at V and 1 base at J; junction bases unmatched: 4. Germline lookup yields CDR1 LNHDA and CDR2 SQIVND (reference sequence). DNA of the CDR3: TGTGCCAGTAGTCGCGGCGGGGGGAACACCGGGGAGCTGTTTTTT. Amino acids: CASSRGGGNTGELFF.

The gene calls are TRBV7-6 and TRBJ2-6, with TRBD1 matching over 7 bases. Germline CDR1 SGHVS, CDR2 FNYEAQ. The V and J ends lost 5 bases and 4 bases, in that order; junction bases with no gene match: 8. This CDR3 spans 16 amino acids. CDR3 sequence: CASSITQGNGANVLTF. CDR3 sequence (DNA): TGTGCCAGCAGCATCACACAGGGGAACGGGGCCAACGTCCTGACTTTC.

This clonotype showed up many times. The chain is built from TRBV6-5 and TRBJ1-4; D is ambiguous. The CDR3 contains 14 residues. The ends were cut back, 0 bases at V and 8 bases at J, with 10 bases in the middle. The germline V gene has CDR1 MNHEY and CDR2 SVGAGI. The CDR3 DNA sequence: TGTGCCAGCAGTTACTCGCGCAGAGGCGAAAAACTGTTTTTT. Translation gives CASSYSRRGEKLFF.

This clonotype was counted a few times. V is TRBV5-6 and J is TRBJ2-3, with D perhaps matching TRBD1 or TRBD2 (6 bases each). Trimming shortened V by 1 base and J by 2 bases, and 14 bases separated the two germline ends. CDR1 SGHDT and CDR2 YYEEEE come from the germline V gene. This CDR3 comprises 16 residues. The CDR3 DNA sequence: TGTGCCAGCAGCTTGCTTCGGGGGCTCGACACAGATACGCAGTATTTT. This codes for CASSLLRGLDTDTQYF.

The chain is built from TRBV30 and TRBJ2-7, with D maybe TRBD1 (6 bases). This CDR3 is built from 14 residues. Between the trimmed V and J ends, which lost 1 base and 2 bases, there was a span of 12 bases. Germline assignment: CDR1 GTSNPN and CDR2 SVGIG (reference sequence). The CDR3 region has the DNA TGTGCCTGGAGTGACAGGGTGAGCCCCTACGAGCAGTACTTC. This sequence encodes CAWSDRVSPYEQYF.

This clonotype was observed at least ten times. The chain links TRBV4-1 to TRBJ1-1; the D is unclear. Germline V lookup: CDR1 MGHRA, CDR2 YSYEKL. The CDR3 consists of 11 residues. V lost 1 base, J lost 8 bases, and 5 bases lay in between. CDR3 sequence reads: CASSQAQEAFF. The CDR3 bases are TGCGCCAGCAGCCAAGCACAGGAAGCTTTCTTT.

This clonotype showed up many times. This chain connects TRBV7-8 to TRBJ2-3; D call uncertain. V was shortened by 5 bases and J by 1 base, with 13 bases between the two germline ends. There are 15 residues in the CDR3. The germline CDR1 and CDR2 sequences are SGHVS and FQNEAQ. In DNA form, the CDR3 reads TGTGCCAGCAGCCTGGGTGGCGCCCGCACAGATACGCAGTATTTT. Translation: CASSLGGARTDTQYF.

The chain couples TRBV7-9 to TRBJ2-7; TRBD2 matches at 12 bases. Per the germline V gene, CDR1 is SEHNR and CDR2 is FQNEAQ (reference sequence). V lost 6 bases to trimming and J lost 2 bases; unmatched junction nucleotides: 5. This CDR3 comprises 15 residues. The CDR3 loop is CASRPTSGGPYEQYF. For the CDR3, the DNA is TGTGCCAGCAGACCAACTAGCGGGGGGCCCTACGAGCAGTACTTC.

This clonotype appeared many times. The chain employs TRBV7-9 and TRBJ1-4; 8 bases are a match to TRBD1. The trim removed 5 bases at V and 5 bases at J, leaving 7 bases unmatched. This CDR3 contains 15 residues. The V gene's germline CDR1 is SEHNR and CDR2 FQNEAQ (reference sequence). CDR3 loop: CASSLGQGRNEKLFF. In DNA, the CDR3 is TGTGCCAGCAGCCTTGGACAGGGAAGAAATGAAAAACTGTTTTTT.

This clonotype has ten or more counts. The chain uses TRBV12-3 or TRBV12-4 and TRBJ2-2; 7 bases agree with TRBD1. CDR3 length: 14 amino acids. With 8 bases clipped from V and 4 bases from J, the junction kept 7 bases outside the gene matches. The CDR3 loop reads CASLDTGATGELFF. The CDR3 region has the DNA TGTGCCAGCCTTGATACAGGGGCCACCGGGGAGCTGTTTTTT.

The genes are TRBV19 and TRBJ1-1; D unclear. The germline V gene encodes CDR1 LNHDA and CDR2 SQIVND (reference sequence). V dropped 3 bases and J dropped 4 bases, with 9 bases sitting between them. The CDR3 is 13 residues long. The CDR3 reads CASSIQRATEAFF. DNA of the CDR3: TGTGCCAGTAGTATTCAACGGGCCACTGAAGCTTTCTTT.

Within the sample, this clonotype is medium-sized. V gene TRBV19 combines with J gene TRBJ2-7, with no clear D. The V end lost 6 bases, the J end lost 3 bases, and 12 bases lay between the germline ends. This CDR3 comprises 13 residues. Germline assignment: CDR1 LNHDA and CDR2 SQIVND (reference sequence). The CDR3 region is CASSGNVGYEQYF. The CDR3 coding sequence is TGTGCCAGTAGCGGAAACGTTGGCTACGAGCAGTACTTC.

This clonotype was seen a few times. V usage is TRBV7-9 and J usage is TRBJ1-5; no clear D gene. From germline, CDR1 is SEHNR and CDR2 FQNEAQ (reference sequence). The CDR3 totals 15 residues. Trimming removed 1 base from V and 2 bases from J, with 9 bases in between. The CDR3 protein is CASSLGPDGNQPQHF. DNA for the CDR3: TGTGCCAGCAGCTTAGGGCCGGATGGCAATCAGCCCCAGCATTTT.

The rearrangement joins TRBV4-3 to TRBJ1-4; perhaps TRBD1 as D (6 bases). Trimming took 0 bases from V and 8 from J, leaving 13 bases between them. The CDR3 has 15 amino acids. Per the germline V gene, CDR1 is LGHNA and CDR2 is YSLEER. In DNA, the CDR3 is TGCGCCAGCAGCCAAGATAGGGACATAATAGAAAAACTGTTTTTT. Protein product: CASSQDRDIIEKLFF.

In its sample, this clonotype was seen a few times. The rearrangement joins TRBV20-1 to TRBJ2-1; 10 bases align to TRBD1. Per the germline V gene, CDR1 is DFQATT and CDR2 is SNEGSKA (reference sequence). The CDR3 sequence is 14 residues long. The J segment lost 4 bases and the V segment lost 5 bases, leaving 5 bases of the junction unmatched. CDR3 DNA sequence: TGCAGTGCTGGGACAGGGGTGGGGTACAATGAGCAGTTCTTC. Its translation is CSAGTGVGYNEQFF.

V usage is TRBV6-2 or TRBV6-3 and J usage is TRBJ2-7; 9 positions agree with TRBD2. J gave up 2 bases and V 6 bases, and 8 bases lay outside the gene matches. CDR1 is MNHEY and CDR2 is SVGEGT in the germline V gene. The CDR3 sequence is 15 residues long. CDR3 residues: CASRGGGAVPYEQYF. The CDR3 DNA is TGTGCCAGCAGGGGCGGGGGGGCCGTCCCCTACGAGCAGTACTTC.